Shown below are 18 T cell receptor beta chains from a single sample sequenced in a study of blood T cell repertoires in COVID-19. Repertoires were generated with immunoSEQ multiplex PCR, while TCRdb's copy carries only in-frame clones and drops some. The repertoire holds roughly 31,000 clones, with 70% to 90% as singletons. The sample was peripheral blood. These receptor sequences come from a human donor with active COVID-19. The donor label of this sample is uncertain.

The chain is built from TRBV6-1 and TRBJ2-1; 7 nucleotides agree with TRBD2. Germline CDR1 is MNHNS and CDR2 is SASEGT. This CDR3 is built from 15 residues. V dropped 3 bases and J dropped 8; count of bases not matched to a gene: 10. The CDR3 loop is CASSEEHGLGDEQFF. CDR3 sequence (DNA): TGTGCCAGCAGTGAGGAACACGGACTAGGGGATGAGCAGTTCTTC.

DNA of the CDR3: TGTGCCAGCAGCTTAAGGGGAGCCGGGACTACCTACGAGCAGTACTTC. Its protein product is CASSLRGAGTTYEQYF. V is TRBV11-3 and J is TRBJ2-7; TRBD2 matches at 7 bases. Germline values: CDR1 SGHNT, CDR2 YENEEA. V lost 2 bases to trimming and J lost 2 bases; unmatched junction nucleotides: 9. The CDR3 extends over 16 amino acids.

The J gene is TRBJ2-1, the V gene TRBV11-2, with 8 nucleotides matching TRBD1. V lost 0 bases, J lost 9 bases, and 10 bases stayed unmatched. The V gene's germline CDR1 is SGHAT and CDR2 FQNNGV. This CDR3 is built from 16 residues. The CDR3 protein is CASSLDGAGGEAEQFF. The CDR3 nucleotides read TGTGCCAGCAGCTTAGATGGGGCAGGGGGCGAGGCTGAGCAGTTCTTC.

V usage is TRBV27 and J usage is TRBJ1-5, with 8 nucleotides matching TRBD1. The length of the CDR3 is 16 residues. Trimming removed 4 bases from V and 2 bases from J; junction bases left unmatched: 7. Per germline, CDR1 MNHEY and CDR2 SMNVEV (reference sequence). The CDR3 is CASSSLTGDRNQPQHF. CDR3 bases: TGTGCCAGCAGTTCCCTGACAGGGGATCGCAATCAGCCCCAGCATTTT.

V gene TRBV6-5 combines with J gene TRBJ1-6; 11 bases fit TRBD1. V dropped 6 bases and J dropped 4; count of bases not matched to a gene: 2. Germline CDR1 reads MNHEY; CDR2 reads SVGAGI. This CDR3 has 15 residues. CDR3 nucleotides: TGTGCCAGCAGCGGACAGGGGGCATATAATTCACCCCTCCACTTT. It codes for CASSGQGAYNSPLHF.

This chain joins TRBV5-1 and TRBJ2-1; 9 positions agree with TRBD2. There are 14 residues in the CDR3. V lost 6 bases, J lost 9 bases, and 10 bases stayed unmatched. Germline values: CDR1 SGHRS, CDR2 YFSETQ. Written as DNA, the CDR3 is TGCGCCAGCATCGGGGCCGGCGGGAGGGGTGAGCAGTTCTTC. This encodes CASIGAGGRGEQFF.

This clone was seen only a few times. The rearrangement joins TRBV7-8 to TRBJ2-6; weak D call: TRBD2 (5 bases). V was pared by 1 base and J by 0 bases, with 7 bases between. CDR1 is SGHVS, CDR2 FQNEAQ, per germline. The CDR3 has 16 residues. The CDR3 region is CASSLEEGSGANVLTF. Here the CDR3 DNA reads TGTGCCAGCAGCTTAGAAGAGGGCTCTGGGGCCAACGTCCTGACTTTC.

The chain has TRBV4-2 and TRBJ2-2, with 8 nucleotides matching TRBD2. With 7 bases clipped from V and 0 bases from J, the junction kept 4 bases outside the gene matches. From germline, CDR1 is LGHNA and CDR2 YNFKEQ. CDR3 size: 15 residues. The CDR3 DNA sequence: TGTGCCAGCACCCGGGAGGGAGCGAACACCGGGGAGCTGTTTTTT. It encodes CASTREGANTGELFF.

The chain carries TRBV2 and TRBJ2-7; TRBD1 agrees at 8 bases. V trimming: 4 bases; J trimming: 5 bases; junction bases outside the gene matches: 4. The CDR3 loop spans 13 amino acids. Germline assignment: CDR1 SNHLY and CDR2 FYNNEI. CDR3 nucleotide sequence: TGTGCCAGCAGTGCAGGGGGCTGGAACGAGCAGTACTTC. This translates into CASSAGGWNEQYF.

The CDR3 DNA is TGTGCCAGCAGCGTAGCGGGAGGCTCCTACAATGAGCAGTTCTTC. This translates into CASSVAGGSYNEQFF. The chain employs TRBV9 and TRBJ2-1, with 7 bases fitting TRBD2. The trim removed 0 bases at V and 0 bases at J, leaving 0 bases unmatched. The CDR3 has 15 residues. Germline-derived CDR1 and CDR2 are SGDLS and YYNGEE.

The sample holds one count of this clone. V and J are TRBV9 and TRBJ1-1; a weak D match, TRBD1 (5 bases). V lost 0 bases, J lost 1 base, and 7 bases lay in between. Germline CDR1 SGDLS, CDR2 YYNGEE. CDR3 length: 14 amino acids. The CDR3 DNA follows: TGTGCCAGCAGCGTAGCGACAGCGAACACTGAAGCTTTCTTT. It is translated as CASSVATANTEAFF.

The CDR3: CSATLTGKLFF. DNA for the CDR3: TGCAGTGCCACTCTTACGGGTAAACTGTTTTTT. This chain uses TRBV20-1 with TRBJ1-4; D gene ambiguous. The CDR3 has 11 amino acids. Germline values: CDR1 DFQATT, CDR2 SNEGSKA (reference sequence). V was shortened by 6 bases and J by 11 bases, with 13 bases between the two germline ends.

This chain's CDR3 is CSVEGWREVYNEQFF. The CDR3 nucleotides read TGCAGCGTTGAAGGATGGCGGGAGGTTTACAATGAGCAGTTCTTC. V is TRBV29-1 and J is TRBJ2-1, with 8 nucleotides matching TRBD2. This CDR3 region has 15 residues. In germline, CDR1 is SQVTM, CDR2 ANQGSEA. J lost 4 bases, V lost 1 base, and 6 bases had no gene match.

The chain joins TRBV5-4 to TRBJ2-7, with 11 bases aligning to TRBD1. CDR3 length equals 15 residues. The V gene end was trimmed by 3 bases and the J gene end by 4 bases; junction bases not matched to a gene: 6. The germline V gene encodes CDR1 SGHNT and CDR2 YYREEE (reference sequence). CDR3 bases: TGTGCCAGCAGCTACGGACAGGGGGCGGGGTACGAGCAGTACTTC. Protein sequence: CASSYGQGAGYEQYF.

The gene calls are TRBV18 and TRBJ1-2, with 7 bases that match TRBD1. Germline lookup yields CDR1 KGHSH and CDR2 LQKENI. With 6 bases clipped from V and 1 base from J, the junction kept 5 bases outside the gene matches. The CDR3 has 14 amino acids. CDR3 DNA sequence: TGTGCCAGCTCCCGGACAGGAGTTAACTATGGCTACACCTTC. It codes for CASSRTGVNYGYTF. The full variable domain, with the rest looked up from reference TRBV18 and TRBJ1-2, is NAGVMQNPRHLVRRRGQEARLRCSPMKGHSHVYWYRQLPEEGLKFMVYLQKENIIDESGMPKERFSAEFPKEGPSILRIQQVVRGDSAAYFCASSRTGVNYGYTFGSGTRLTVV.

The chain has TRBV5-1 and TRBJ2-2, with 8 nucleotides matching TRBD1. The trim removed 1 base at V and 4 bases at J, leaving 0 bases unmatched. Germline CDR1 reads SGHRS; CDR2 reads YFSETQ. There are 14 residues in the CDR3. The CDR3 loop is CASSLTGGTGELFF. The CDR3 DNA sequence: TGCGCCAGCAGCTTGACAGGGGGCACCGGGGAGCTGTTTTTT.

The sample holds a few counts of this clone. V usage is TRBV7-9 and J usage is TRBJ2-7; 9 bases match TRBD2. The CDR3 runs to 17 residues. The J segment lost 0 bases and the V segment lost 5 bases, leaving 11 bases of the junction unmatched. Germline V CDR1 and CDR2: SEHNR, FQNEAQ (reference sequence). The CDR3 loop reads CASSTGASGTSSYEQYF. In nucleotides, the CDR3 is TGTGCCAGCAGCACTGGGGCTAGCGGGACTTCCTCCTACGAGCAGTACTTC.

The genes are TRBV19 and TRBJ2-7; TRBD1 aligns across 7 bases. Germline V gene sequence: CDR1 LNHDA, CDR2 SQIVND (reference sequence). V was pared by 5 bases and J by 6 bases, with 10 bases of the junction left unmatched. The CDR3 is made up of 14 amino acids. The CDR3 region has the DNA TGTGCCAGTAGTCCTCAGGGGGTGGGGCGCGAGCAGTACTTC. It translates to CASSPQGVGREQYF.